The sequence of this TCR beta chain was determined in a study of shared clonotypes between healthy human individuals. Terminally differentiated effector memory CD45RA+ cells were left out of the naive CD8 fraction, which was CD45RO-negative and positively selected for CCR7. This CDR3 is 15 amino acids long. The V end lost 5 bases, the J end lost 2 bases, and 14 bases lay between the germline ends. Germline V lookup: CDR1 SEHNR, CDR2 FQNEAQ (reference sequence). Study-wide results and limits: For sorted subsets, rarefaction showed incomplete sequencing despite large depth. The study sampled only blood, and tissue repertoires likely differ. How much donors shared clonotypes was expected to be affected by sequencing depth.

In the sorted-subset replicate PCRs, 150 to 200 ng DNA, roughly 29,000 T cell genomes, was used. The protocol was immunoSEQ multiplex PCR, while the TCRdb copy is restricted to in-frame clones and leaves out a portion. Among roughly 2,000,000 clones, around 93% were seen once, and the ten largest hold around 1.8%. As regards this clone: Its antigen is not known.

This clonotype originated in a man between 18 and 29 years old in good health. Some clones in this sample may be carry-over from other donors' samples. This chain uses TRBV7-9 with TRBJ2-3, with unresolved D. The sequenced sample was naive CD8+ T cells from PBMCs. As DNA, the CDR3 is TGTGCCAGCAGCCCCTCCGCGGTCGTCACAGATACGCAGTATTTT. Translating gives CASSPSAVVTDTQYF.